The 25 T cell receptor beta chains below come from one sample, sequenced in a study of cytomegalovirus exposure and HLA in healthy donors. PCR amplification relied on 60 Vbeta primers (plus 13 Jbeta primers). Repertoires were generated with immunoSEQ multiplex PCR, while TCRdb's copy carries only in-frame clones and drops some. The table records 99,000 or so clones, 75% to 85% of them present only once. Sequencing was carried out using PBMCs. These receptors were obtained from a man between 18 and 29 years old in good health and CMV-seronegative.

The table lists this clone with a few counts. The chain employs TRBV29-1 and TRBJ1-1; the D gene is possibly TRBD1 (5 bases). Germline loops: CDR1 SQVTM, CDR2 ANQGSEA. This CDR3 has 15 residues. V lost 6 bases and J 11 bases, leaving 28 bases between the germline ends. DNA of the CDR3: TGCAGCGTCCAAATGCCCCCCCCCGCCCCAGGGCGGGCTTTCTTT. Its translation is CSVQMPPPAPGRAFF.

This clone was seen a single time. The chain links TRBV9 to TRBJ2-2, with D possibly TRBD2 on 6 matching bases. Germline loops: CDR1 SGDLS, CDR2 YYNGEE. The germline V and J ends were trimmed by 4 bases and 4 bases, with 17 bases remaining between them. This CDR3 has 16 residues. In DNA form, the CDR3 reads TGTGCCAGCAGCCACCGCCCCAAGGAGGGCACCGGGGAGCTGTTTTTT. It is translated as CASSHRPKEGTGELFF.

The chain carries TRBV30 and TRBJ2-5; D gene unclear. Near its end, the DNA agrees better with TRBJ2-7, so the J call may be wrong. Germline CDR1 and CDR2: GTSNPN and SVGIG (reference sequence). The CDR3 spans 13 residues. The CDR3 spells CAWSVVWAYEQYF. CDR3 coding DNA: TGTGCCTGGAGTGTAGTGTGGGCTTACGAGCAGTACTTC.

This chain joins TRBV11-3 and TRBJ2-5; D perhaps matches TRBD2 (5 bases). The V and J ends lost 4 bases and 6 bases respectively, with 9 bases between them. The CDR3 extends over 12 amino acids. Germline V CDR1 and CDR2: SGHNT, YENEEA. In DNA form, the CDR3 reads TGTGCCAGCAGCTCCCCCGGGAAGACCCAGTACTTC. Its protein is CASSSPGKTQYF.

The chain combines TRBV19 with TRBJ2-7; 13 nucleotides align to TRBD2. Germline assignment: CDR1 LNHDA and CDR2 SQIVND (reference sequence). There are 14 residues in the CDR3. Unmatched junction bases numbered 9, after V lost 11 bases and J lost 5 bases. CDR3 bases: TGTGCCGCAGGACTAGCGGGAGTACCCGACGAGCAGTACTTC. The encoded protein is CAAGLAGVPDEQYF.

The chain is built from TRBV5-1 and TRBJ2-3; TRBD2 matches 7 bases. Germline CDR1 reads SGHRS; CDR2 reads YFSETQ. There are 17 residues in the CDR3. Trimming cost V 0 bases and J 4 bases; bases outside gene matches: 11. The CDR3 protein is CASSLEISAGVADTQYF. The CDR3 bases are TGCGCCAGCAGCTTGGAAATTTCGGCGGGAGTGGCAGATACGCAGTATTTT.

V is TRBV5-1 and J is TRBJ2-7, with 9 bases lining up with TRBD1. The length of the CDR3 is 14 residues. Trimming removed 1 base from V and 6 bases from J; junction bases left unmatched: 5. Germline lookup yields CDR1 SGHRS and CDR2 YFSETQ. CDR3 protein: CASSLRRQGGEQYF. The CDR3 nucleotides are TGCGCCAGCAGCTTGAGGCGACAGGGGGGCGAGCAGTACTTC.

The V gene is TRBV10-1, the J gene TRBJ1-5; D is uncertain. V shed 7 bases and J shed 1 base, with 14 bases lying between them. This CDR3 is 15 amino acids long. The germline V gene has CDR1 WNHNN and CDR2 SYGVQD (reference sequence). Here the CDR3 DNA reads TGCGCCAGCATTCAAGTGGGGAGAAGCAATCAGCCCCAGCATTTT. It translates to CASIQVGRSNQPQHF.

This clone was seen once. The chain links TRBV10-2 to TRBJ2-7, with a possible D match to TRBD2 (6 bases). V gave up 3 bases and J gave up 1 base, with 7 bases separating them. CDR1 is WSHSY, CDR2 SAAADI, per germline. The CDR3 runs 13 residues. CDR3 nucleotides: TGCGCCAGCAGTGAAGGACTATCCTACGAGCAGTACTTC. This codes for CASSEGLSYEQYF.

The V gene is TRBV7-9, the J gene TRBJ1-5; 12 positions agree with TRBD1. The CDR3 has 18 amino acids. Looked up from germline, CDR1 is SEHNR and CDR2 is FQNEAQ (reference sequence). Trimming at V came to 5 bases and at J to 2 bases, leaving 10 bases not matched to a gene. The CDR3 sequence is CASSRTGTGGGGNQPQHF. The CDR3 nucleotides are TGTGCCAGCAGCCGAACCGGGACAGGGGGCGGTGGCAATCAGCCCCAGCATTTT.

The rearrangement joins TRBV4-1 to TRBJ1-2, with 11 bases identical to TRBD1. The CDR3 covers 16 residues. J was trimmed by 7 bases and V by 2 bases; bases with no gene match: 9. CDR1 and CDR2 (germline): MGHRA, YSYEKL. The CDR3 DNA sequence: TGCGCCAGCAGCCAATTCCGGGACAGGGGGTTTGGTGGCTACACCTTC. It translates to CASSQFRDRGFGGYTF.

The V gene is TRBV4-1, the J gene TRBJ2-3, with 8 bases aligning to TRBD2. The CDR3 contains 14 residues. V lost 4 bases, J lost 2 bases, and 2 bases stayed unmatched. Germline V gene sequence: CDR1 MGHRA, CDR2 YSYEKL. CDR3 amino acids: CASSRGLATDTQYF. The DNA for the CDR3 is TGCGCCAGCAGCCGAGGACTAGCCACAGATACGCAGTATTTT.

The chain links TRBV10-3 to TRBJ2-5; tentative D call: TRBD2 (5 bases). The V end lost 6 bases, the J end lost 0 bases, and 11 bases lay between the germline ends. CDR3 size: 14 residues. Looked up from germline, CDR1 is ENHRY and CDR2 is SYGVKD. Here the CDR3 DNA reads TGTGCCATCAGCCAAGGACTGGACCAAGAGACCCAGTACTTC. This codes for CAISQGLDQETQYF.

The J gene is TRBJ1-5, the V gene TRBV2; weak D call: TRBD1 (5 bases). Germline values: CDR1 SNHLY, CDR2 FYNNEI. Trimming shortened V by 2 bases and J by 7 bases, and 15 bases separated the two germline ends. This CDR3 is built from 15 residues. The CDR3 here is CASSENKGLRQPQHF. DNA for the CDR3: TGTGCCAGCAGTGAAAACAAGGGGCTTCGGCAGCCCCAGCATTTT.

This clone has only one observation. At the DNA level, this CDR3 is encoded by other sequences in the same sample as well. The CDR3 sequence: CASSLSSGGAQRYEQYF. DNA of the CDR3: TGCGCCAGCAGCCTTTCTAGTGGAGGGGCGCAACGCTACGAGCAGTACTTC. The V and J genes are TRBV4-1 and TRBJ2-7; a weak D match, TRBD2 (6 bases). V was cut by 4 bases and J by 3 bases, with 22 bases left in between. Germline CDR1 MGHRA, CDR2 YSYEKL. This CDR3 has 17 amino acids.

The V call is TRBV6-5, the J call TRBJ1-2; D is perhaps TRBD1 (6 bases). Trimming removed 0 bases from V and 4 bases from J, with 9 bases in between. CDR3 size: 14 residues. Germline V gene lookup returns CDR1 MNHEY and CDR2 SVGAGI. CDR3 region: CASSYSQGSYGYTF. In nucleotides, the CDR3 is TGTGCCAGCAGTTACTCCCAGGGGTCCTATGGCTACACCTTC.

CDR3 region: CASSQDRGLAGVTDTQYF. CDR3 DNA sequence: TGTGCCAGCAGCCAAGATCGGGGGCTAGCGGGAGTAACAGATACGCAGTATTTT. The genes are TRBV14 and TRBJ2-3; TRBD2 matches 10 bases. This CDR3 is 18 amino acids long. Germline values: CDR1 SGHDN, CDR2 FVKESK. V shed 0 bases and J 3 bases; nucleotides not matched to a gene: 9.

This clone appeared a single time. The chain uses TRBV5-1 and TRBJ1-1, with D hard to call. The V gene's germline CDR1 is SGHRS and CDR2 YFSETQ. The CDR3 is 13 residues long. Trimming took off 3 bases at V and 1 base at J, with 7 bases between the two ends. The CDR3 DNA sequence: TGCGCCAGCAGCTCCCCCCAGAACACTGAAGCTTTCTTT. This codes for CASSSPQNTEAFF.

This clone has just a few counts. The rearrangement uses TRBV6-1 and TRBJ1-1; 10 nucleotides agree with TRBD1. V gave up 6 bases and J gave up 1 base; unmatched junction bases: 2. The CDR3 is 14 residues long. Germline V gene sequence: CDR1 MNHNS, CDR2 SASEGT. The CDR3 reads CASRDRGKNTEAFF. In DNA form, the CDR3 reads TGTGCCAGCAGGGACAGGGGGAAGAACACTGAAGCTTTCTTT.

This clone has just a few counts. The chain recombines TRBV6-4 with TRBJ2-1; 12 bases are shared with TRBD2. Germline CDR1 MRHNA, CDR2 SNTAGT. The CDR3 spans 15 residues. V was clipped by 4 bases and J by 2 bases; unmatched bases: 0. CDR3 amino acids: CASSGLAGAYNEQFF. CDR3 nucleotide sequence: TGTGCCAGCAGTGGACTAGCGGGAGCCTACAATGAGCAGTTCTTC.

The chain couples TRBV28 to TRBJ2-7; perhaps TRBD2 as D (5 bases). The CDR3 extends over 16 amino acids. The V end lost 7 bases, the J end lost 0 bases, and 19 bases lay between the germline ends. CDR1 and CDR2 from the germline V gene are MDHEN and SYDVKM. CDR3 sequence (DNA): TGTGCCAGCACCTCTGTGGCGGGCACGACCTCCTACGAGCAGTACTTC. Translating gives CASTSVAGTTSYEQYF.

This chain joins TRBV30 and TRBJ1-2; D remains ambiguous. Germline V gives CDR1 GTSNPN, CDR2 SVGIG (reference sequence). The CDR3 runs 13 residues. V was trimmed by 2 bases and J by 5 bases, leaving 12 bases between them. The CDR3 spells CAWSMARRYGYTF. The CDR3 DNA reads as TGTGCCTGGAGTATGGCCAGAAGATATGGCTACACCTTC.

The rearrangement uses TRBV19 and TRBJ2-1, with 9 bases that match TRBD1. There are 17 residues in the CDR3. V shed 4 bases and J 2 bases; nucleotides not matched to a gene: 9. CDR1 and CDR2 from the germline V gene are LNHDA and SQIVND (reference sequence). The CDR3 reads CASSRDRDHNTYNEQFF. The CDR3 nucleotides read TGTGCCAGTAGTAGGGACAGGGATCATAACACCTACAATGAGCAGTTCTTC.

The chain employs TRBV4-1 and TRBJ2-7; 14 bases fit TRBD2. The length of the CDR3 is 15 residues. After removal of 4 bases from V and 4 bases from J, the junction contained 3 bases not matched to a gene. Germline V gene lookup returns CDR1 MGHRA and CDR2 YSYEKL. The chain's CDR3 is CASSPGLAGGYEQYF. The CDR3 DNA follows: TGCGCCAGCAGCCCCGGACTAGCGGGAGGTTACGAGCAGTACTTC.

The rearrangement links TRBV29-1 to TRBJ1-5; a weak D match, TRBD1 (5 bases). This CDR3 comprises 14 residues. The germline V gene encodes CDR1 SQVTM and CDR2 ANQGSEA. The ends were cut back, 5 bases at V and 7 bases at J, with 18 bases in the middle. The CDR3 reads CSVPLAGGGQPQHF. The CDR3 DNA reads TGCAGCGTTCCCCTAGCGGGGGGAGGACAGCCCCAGCATTTT.